A single sample is the source of the 30 T cell receptor beta chains below, sequenced in a study of OX40 agonist ivuxolimab in advanced cancers. The protocol was immunoSEQ multiplex PCR, while the TCRdb copy is restricted to in-frame clones and leaves out a portion. Seen here are some 25,000 clones, around 78% observed once, and the top ten hold around 19%. The specimen comprised CD4+ or CD8+ T cells sorted from blood, sampled in a trial of the OX40 agonist ivuxolimab. Receptor source: an adult with an advanced solid tumor such as melanoma, head and neck, liver or kidney cancer.

This rearrangement joins TRBV19 to TRBJ1-2; D possibly corresponds to TRBD1 (5 bases). The CDR3 totals 15 residues. Looked up from germline, CDR1 is LNHDA and CDR2 is SQIVND (reference sequence). Trimming left V 6 bases short and J 0 bases short, with 14 bases between. CDR3 sequence (DNA): TGTGCCAGTAGGATTCCCAGGGAAGCTAACTATGGCTACACCTTC. Its translation: CASRIPREANYGYTF.

This chain uses TRBV4-3 with TRBJ1-4; D ambiguous. The germline V gene encodes CDR1 LGHNA and CDR2 YSLEER. This CDR3 region has 18 residues. Trimming cost V 4 bases and J 0 bases, with 18 bases left between them. CDR3: CASSLGRWAVATNEKLFF. The DNA of the CDR3 is TGCGCCAGCAGCCTCGGGAGGTGGGCGGTGGCAACTAATGAAAAACTGTTTTTT.

This sequence joins TRBV6-6 and TRBJ2-7, with D tentatively TRBD1 or TRBD2 (5 bases each). Germline V gene sequence: CDR1 MNHNY, CDR2 SVGAGI (reference sequence). The V and J ends lost 6 bases and 4 bases respectively, with 16 bases between them. This CDR3 contains 14 residues. Here the CDR3 DNA reads TGTGCCAGCAGCCCCCCGGGACGGACTTACGAGCAGTACTTC. Amino acid sequence: CASSPPGRTYEQYF.

The chain is built from TRBV27 and TRBJ2-1; 7 nucleotides line up with TRBD2. The germline gives CDR1 MNHEY, CDR2 SMNVEV (reference sequence). V lost 5 bases and J lost 5; bases outside the gene matches: 12. The CDR3 contains 16 residues. As DNA, the CDR3 is TGTGCCAGCAGTGAAAGTCGGGACTACCTTAACAATGAGCAGTTCTTC. This codes for CASSESRDYLNNEQFF.

This clone occurred a few times. V is TRBV7-2 and J is TRBJ2-1; no clear D gene. This CDR3 contains 14 residues. Between the trimmed V and J ends, which lost 2 bases and 3 bases, there was a span of 8 bases. Germline CDR1 and CDR2: SGHTA and FQGNSA. This CDR3 reads CASSLNSLYNEQFF. For the CDR3, the DNA is TGTGCCAGCAGCTTAAACTCACTCTACAATGAGCAGTTCTTC. Complete variable domain (other parts from reference TRBV7-2 and TRBJ2-1): GAGVSQSPSNKVTEKGKDVELRCDPISGHTALYWYRQSLGQGLEFLIYFQGNSAPDKSGLPSDRFSAERTGGSVSTLTIQRTQQEDSAVYLCASSLNSLYNEQFFGPGTRLTVL.

The V gene is TRBV29-1, the J gene TRBJ2-3; TRBD1 is a possible D gene (6 bases). This CDR3 is 13 amino acids long. Germline CDR1 and CDR2: SQVTM and ANQGSEA. With 4 bases removed from V and 2 bases from J, the gap between germline ends came to 10 bases. CDR3 residues: CSVVTGPTDTQYF. Here the CDR3 DNA reads TGCAGCGTTGTAACAGGGCCCACAGATACGCAGTATTTT.

The chain has TRBV6-9 and TRBJ1-4; D possibly corresponds to TRBD1 (5 bases). V gave up 7 bases and J gave up 5 bases, with 14 bases separating them. The CDR3 length is 14 residues. Germline CDR1 is MNHGY and CDR2 is SVAAGI. The CDR3 nucleotides read TGTGCCAGCAAGGGGCTGGGGGGGAATGAAAAACTGTTTTTT. Protein: CASKGLGGNEKLFF.

The chain uses TRBV7-3 and TRBJ1-1; D possibly corresponds to TRBD1 (5 bases). Per germline, CDR1 SGHTA and CDR2 FQGTGA. The CDR3 extends over 13 amino acids. V shed 6 bases and J shed 0 bases, with 8 bases lying between them. CDR3 amino acids: CASRRQLNTEAFF. For the CDR3, the DNA is TGTGCCAGCAGAAGACAGTTGAACACTGAAGCTTTCTTT.

The rearrangement uses TRBV29-1 and TRBJ2-7; possibly TRBD2 for D (5 bases). The CDR3 is 14 amino acids. Germline V gene data show CDR1 as SQVTM and CDR2 as ANQGSEA. Trimming pared 1 base from V and 3 bases from J, leaving 13 bases between. The CDR3 here is CSVEGGDGGYEQYF. The CDR3 DNA is TGCAGCGTTGAAGGAGGAGATGGAGGCTACGAGCAGTACTTC.

This clone is medium-sized. V usage is TRBV11-2 and J usage is TRBJ1-1, with no clear D. Trimming removed 0 bases from V and 11 bases from J, with 13 bases in between. The germline V gene has CDR1 SGHAT and CDR2 FQNNGV. CDR3 length: 13 amino acids. The CDR3 loop is CASSLDWSLYAFF. The CDR3, as DNA: TGTGCCAGCAGCTTAGATTGGTCCTTGTACGCTTTCTTT.

The chain joins TRBV6-5 to TRBJ1-2; no clear D gene. V was clipped by 2 bases and J by 4 bases, with 11 bases between them. Per the germline V gene, CDR1 is MNHEY and CDR2 is SVGAGI. The CDR3 extends over 14 amino acids. CDR3 in DNA: TGTGCCAGCAGTTACCCGGGAGCCCGCTATGGCTACACCTTC. Translation: CASSYPGARYGYTF.

As DNA, the CDR3 is TGTGCCAGCAGTGAAGCGCATTCAGGCAGGGCTCTCCACGAGCAGTACTTC. It specifies CASSEAHSGRALHEQYF. The chain joins TRBV2 to TRBJ2-7; possible D gene TRBD1, 5 bases. This CDR3 comprises 17 residues. V was cut by 0 bases and J by 5 bases, with 20 bases left in between. CDR1 is SNHLY, CDR2 FYNNEI, per germline. The full variable domain, its missing parts supplied by reference TRBV2 and TRBJ2-7, is EPEVTQTPSHQVTQMGQEVILRCVPISNHLYFYWYRQILGQKVEFLVSFYNNEISEKSEIFDDQFSVERPDGSNFTLKIRSTKLEDSAMYFCASSEAHSGRALHEQYFGPGTRLTVT.

The rearrangement joins TRBV7-8 to TRBJ2-1; 8 nucleotides line up with TRBD2. The V gene end was trimmed by 5 bases and the J gene end by 2 bases; junction bases not matched to a gene: 2. Per the germline V gene, CDR1 is SGHVS and CDR2 is FQNEAQ. The CDR3 covers 14 residues. In DNA, the CDR3 is TGTGCCAGCAGCCACGGGGGGGCCTACAATGAGCAGTTCTTC. This codes for CASSHGGAYNEQFF. Looking up the rest from reference TRBV7-8 and TRBJ2-1 gives the full variable domain: GAGVSQSPRYKVAKRGQDVALRCDPISGHVSLFWYQQALGQGPEFLTYFQNEAQLDKSGLPSDRFFAERPEGSVSTLKIQRTQQEDSAVYLCASSHGGAYNEQFFGPGTRLTVL.

The chain recombines TRBV5-1 with TRBJ2-7, with D possibly TRBD1 on 6 matching bases. Germline CDR1 and CDR2: SGHRS and YFSETQ. V lost 2 bases to trimming and J lost 5 bases, with 11 bases between them. The CDR3 has 13 amino acids. CDR3 region: CASSFYGDNEQYF. CDR3 in DNA: TGCGCCAGCAGCTTTTATGGGGACAACGAGCAGTACTTC. The variable domain in full, with the rest retrieved from reference TRBV5-1 and TRBJ2-7, is KAGVTQTPRYLIKTRGQQVTLSCSPISGHRSVSWYQQTPGQGLQFLFEYFSETQRNKGNFPGRFSGRQFSNSRSEMNVSTLELGDSALYLCASSFYGDNEQYFGPGTRLTVT.

V usage is TRBV11-2 and J usage is TRBJ2-3, with TRBD2 identical over 12 bases. From germline, CDR1 is SGHAT and CDR2 FQNNGV. V was clipped by 5 bases and J by 2 bases; unmatched bases: 8. The CDR3 sequence is 17 residues long. The CDR3, as DNA: TGTGCCAGCAGCCACCCCACTAGCGGGGGGAACACAGATACGCAGTATTTT. Translated: CASSHPTSGGNTDTQYF.

This clone is medium-sized by share. The chain employs TRBV7-9 and TRBJ2-1; weak D call: TRBD1 (5 bases). The germline gives CDR1 SEHNR, CDR2 FQNEAQ (reference sequence). CDR3 length equals 13 residues. V was trimmed by 1 base and J by 9 bases, leaving 10 bases between them. In nucleotides, the CDR3 is TGTGCCAGCAGCTTAGGGGGCCCCGGTGAGCAGTTCTTC. Residues: CASSLGGPGEQFF.

The chain links TRBV7-9 to TRBJ2-5; the D gene is possibly TRBD2 (5 bases). V was pared by 4 bases and J by 2 bases, with 11 bases between. This CDR3 spans 14 amino acids. Germline values: CDR1 SEHNR, CDR2 FQNEAQ (reference sequence). The CDR3 sequence is CASSSTSLQETQYF. For the CDR3, the DNA is TGTGCCAGCAGCTCTACTAGTTTACAAGAGACCCAGTACTTC.

J is TRBJ1-5 and V is TRBV5-1, with D possibly being TRBD1 (6 bases). Germline lookup yields CDR1 SGHRS and CDR2 YFSETQ. V was clipped by 3 bases and J by 0 bases, with 13 bases between them. The CDR3 contains 16 residues. CDR3 in amino acids: CASSSAGAYSNQPQHF. The CDR3 DNA reads as TGCGCCAGCAGCTCAGCAGGGGCTTATAGCAATCAGCCCCAGCATTTT.

This clone was counted a single time. The chain links TRBV28 to TRBJ2-5; 9 nucleotides align to TRBD1. V lost 4 bases, J lost 1 base, and 4 bases stayed unmatched. The CDR3 length is 15 residues. Germline CDR1 MDHEN, CDR2 SYDVKM. The CDR3, as DNA: TGTGCCAGCAGTTCCGGGACAGGGTTCCAAGAGACCCAGTACTTC. Translated, it gives CASSSGTGFQETQYF.

About this clone itself: This sample also contains other DNA sequences that code for the same CDR3. The chain uses TRBV28 and TRBJ2-1; 9 positions match TRBD2. Germline lookup yields CDR1 MDHEN and CDR2 SYDVKM. This CDR3 has 15 amino acids. V lost 2 bases to trimming and J lost 7 bases; unmatched junction nucleotides: 6. CDR3 DNA sequence: TGTGCCAGCAGTTTAAGTAGCGGGGGTGGGAATGAGCAGTTCTTC. It is translated as CASSLSSGGGNEQFF.

The chain links TRBV10-3 to TRBJ2-7; 7 positions match TRBD1. Germline V gene lookup returns CDR1 ENHRY and CDR2 SYGVKD. The CDR3 consists of 13 residues. Unmatched junction bases numbered 8, after V lost 6 bases and J lost 6 bases. DNA for the CDR3: TGTGCCATCAGGGAAACAGGGGAAGGCGAGCAGTACTTC. Translated: CAIRETGEGEQYF.

The chain employs TRBV29-1 and TRBJ1-1; TRBD1 might be the D (5 bases). From germline, CDR1 is SQVTM and CDR2 ANQGSEA. V was trimmed by 6 bases and J by 3 bases, leaving 8 bases between them. The CDR3 sequence is 11 residues long. The CDR3 DNA reads as TGCAGCGTCCTGACAGACACTGAAGCTTTCTTT. It encodes CSVLTDTEAFF.

This clone has a single count. The V gene is TRBV7-6, the J gene TRBJ1-6; 7 nucleotides align to TRBD1. CDR1 SGHVS and CDR2 FNYEAQ come from the germline V gene. J lost 3 bases, V lost 5 bases, and 7 bases had no gene match. The CDR3 is made up of 16 amino acids. The CDR3 DNA is TGTGCCAGCAGCACATCAGGGGGGGACTATAATTCACCCCTCCACTTT. Its translation: CASSTSGGDYNSPLHF. The whole variable domain, filled in from reference TRBV7-6 and TRBJ1-6, reads GAGVSQSPRYKVTKRGQDVALRCDPISGHVSLYWYRQALGQGPEFLTYFNYEAQQDKSGLPNDRFSAERPEGSISTLTIQRTEQRDSAMYRCASSTSGGDYNSPLHFGNGTRLTVT.

The gene calls are TRBV2 and TRBJ2-5; tentative D call: TRBD1 (5 bases). CDR3 length: 13 residues. Germline lookup yields CDR1 SNHLY and CDR2 FYNNEI. V was shortened by 3 bases and J by 3 bases, with 8 bases between the two germline ends. CDR3 residues: CASSETAEETQYF. CDR3 coding DNA: TGTGCCAGCAGTGAGACAGCAGAAGAGACCCAGTACTTC. The full variable domain, completed using reference TRBV2 and TRBJ2-5, is EPEVTQTPSHQVTQMGQEVILRCVPISNHLYFYWYRQILGQKVEFLVSFYNNEISEKSEIFDDQFSVERPDGSNFTLKIRSTKLEDSAMYFCASSETAEETQYFGPGTRLLVL.

The J gene is TRBJ2-1, the V gene TRBV2, with 7 nucleotides matching TRBD1. This CDR3 comprises 14 residues. In germline, CDR1 is SNHLY, CDR2 FYNNEI. Trimming at V came to 8 bases and at J to 1 base, leaving 5 bases not matched to a gene. CDR3 DNA: TGTGCCAGCCCGAAGACAGGGTCCTACAATGAGCAGTTCTTC. It encodes CASPKTGSYNEQFF.

This rearrangement joins TRBV11-2 to TRBJ2-5; the D gene is possibly TRBD2 (5 bases). CDR1 and CDR2 from the germline V gene are SGHAT and FQNNGV. The CDR3 sequence is 16 residues long. Deletions cut 0 bases from V and 0 bases from J, with 11 bases between. In DNA, the CDR3 is TGTGCCAGCAGCTTAGATCGGAGGCAAAACCAAGAGACCCAGTACTTC. It yields the protein CASSLDRRQNQETQYF.

The gene calls are TRBV19 and TRBJ2-1; a weak D match, TRBD1 (6 bases). Germline V gene data show CDR1 as LNHDA and CDR2 as SQIVND (reference sequence). V was trimmed by 6 bases and J by 3 bases, leaving 15 bases between them. The CDR3 covers 15 residues. CDR3 amino acids: CASRLTGTLYNEQFF. The CDR3 DNA is TGTGCCAGTAGATTGACAGGAACACTCTACAATGAGCAGTTCTTC. The full variable domain, in which reference TRBV19 and TRBJ2-1 provide the parts outside the CDR3, is DGGITQSPKYLFRKEGQNVTLSCEQNLNHDAMYWYRQDPGQGLRLIYYSQIVNDFQKGDIAEGYSVSREKKESFPLTVTSAQKNPTAFYLCASRLTGTLYNEQFFGPGTRLTVL.

This clone was recorded only once. This chain connects TRBV5-1 to TRBJ1-1, with D tentatively TRBD1 (5 bases). Trimming removed 1 base at V and 8 bases at J, with 9 bases between. Germline V lookup: CDR1 SGHRS, CDR2 YFSETQ. This CDR3 is built from 12 residues. The DNA of the CDR3 is TGCGCCAGCAGCTTGACTAGGGGCGAAGCTTTCTTT. Its translation is CASSLTRGEAFF.

This clone appeared a single time. This chain links TRBV7-9 with TRBJ2-7; 7 bases map to TRBD1. CDR1 and CDR2 (germline): SEHNR, FQNEAQ (reference sequence). With 5 bases clipped from V and 2 bases from J, the junction kept 3 bases outside the gene matches. The CDR3 loop spans 13 amino acids. CDR3 nucleotides: TGTGCCAGCAGCCGGACAGGCACCTACGAGCAGTACTTC. This sequence encodes CASSRTGTYEQYF.

This clone has a single count. The J gene is TRBJ2-3, the V gene TRBV9; no clear D. CDR1 is SGDLS and CDR2 is YYNGEE in the germline V gene. Between the trimmed V and J ends, which lost 0 bases and 2 bases, there was a span of 7 bases. The CDR3 is 14 amino acids. CDR3 sequence: CASSVEQPTDTQYF. The CDR3 DNA sequence: TGTGCCAGCAGCGTAGAACAGCCCACAGATACGCAGTATTTT. Full variable domain (missing parts from reference TRBV9 and TRBJ2-3): DSGVTQTPKHLITATGQRVTLRCSPRSGDLSVYWYQQSLDQGLQFLIQYYNGEERAKGNILERFSAQQFPDLHSELNLSSLELGDSALYFCASSVEQPTDTQYFGPGTRLTVL.